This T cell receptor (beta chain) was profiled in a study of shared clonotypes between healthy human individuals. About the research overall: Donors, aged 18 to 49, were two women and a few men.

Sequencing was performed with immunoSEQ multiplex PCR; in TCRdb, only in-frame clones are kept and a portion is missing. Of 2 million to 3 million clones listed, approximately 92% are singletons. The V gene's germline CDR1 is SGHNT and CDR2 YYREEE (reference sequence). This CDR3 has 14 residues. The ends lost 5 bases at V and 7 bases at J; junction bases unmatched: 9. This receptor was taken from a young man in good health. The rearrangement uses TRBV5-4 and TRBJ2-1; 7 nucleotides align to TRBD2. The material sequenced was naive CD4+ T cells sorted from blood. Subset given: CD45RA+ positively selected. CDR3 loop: CASRKDLGGNEQFF. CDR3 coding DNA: TGTGCCAGCAGAAAAGACCTGGGGGGGAATGAGCAGTTCTTC.